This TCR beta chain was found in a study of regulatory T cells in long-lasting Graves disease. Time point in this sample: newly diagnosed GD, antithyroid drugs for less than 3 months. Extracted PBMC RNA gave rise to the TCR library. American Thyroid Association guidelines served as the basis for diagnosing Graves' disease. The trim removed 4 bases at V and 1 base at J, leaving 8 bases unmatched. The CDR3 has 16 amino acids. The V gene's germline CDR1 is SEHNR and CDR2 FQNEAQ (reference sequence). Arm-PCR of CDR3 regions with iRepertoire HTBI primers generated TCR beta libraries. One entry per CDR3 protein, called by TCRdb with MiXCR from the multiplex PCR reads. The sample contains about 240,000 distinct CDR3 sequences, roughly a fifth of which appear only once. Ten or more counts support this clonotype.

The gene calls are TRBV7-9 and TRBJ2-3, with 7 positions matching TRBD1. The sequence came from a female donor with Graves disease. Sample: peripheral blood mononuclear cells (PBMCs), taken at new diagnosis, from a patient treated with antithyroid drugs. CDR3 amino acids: CASSSLQGSGTDTQYF. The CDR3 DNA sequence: TGTGCCAGCAGCTCTTTACAGGGGTCCGGCACAGATACGCAGTATTTT.